This TCR beta chain emerged from a study of shared clonotypes between healthy human individuals (dated by TCRdb to 2019 to 2021). With respect to the entire study: Two women and a few men aged 18 to 49 years were included in the cohort. For each donor, CD4 naive and CD4 memory were each given three plates, CD8 naive was given two plates, and CD8 memory was given one plate. To estimate repertoire size and how much clonotype sharing occurs between individuals, the study deeply sequenced the blood TCR repertoires of several healthy adults. Per donor, leukapheresis produced somewhere between about 0.8 and 9.5 billion PBMCs. To increase sequencing depth and limit assay-specific biases, different laboratories used diverse techniques to prepare libraries and sequence TCR repertoires.

Using the deep immunoSEQ assay, TCR CDR3 regions were amplified from genomic DNA by multiplex PCR. Extracted genomic DNA from each cell subset was spread evenly across all wells of several immunoSEQ 96-well plates, with each plate serving as a replicate. For sorted subsets, 200 to 250 ng genomic DNA, equal to 30,000 or so T cell genomes, was loaded into each replicate PCR. Purified libraries were measured with a Qubit 3.0 fluorometer, size-checked on a Bioanalyzer 2100, and measured again with the KAPA Library Quantification kit. Every immunoSEQ 96-well plate was sequenced on a dedicated single-read 150-cycle Illumina NextSeq 550 flow cell. The published analysis was carried out like this. The immunoSEQ output contained only junctional sequences without quality scores, so filtering could not match that applied to full-length reads. Sequences were annotated with PyIR, a Python wrapper for IgBLAST v1.9, and V/J genes and CDR3 were assigned using IMGT germline references. Any read was removed if the V/J assignment was weak (E-value above 1e-6), the CDR3 was missing, or the read contained stop codons, out-of-frame junctions, or ambiguous translated residues. A V3J clonotype was defined by an identical inferred V gene, J gene, and CDR3 amino acid sequence. Percentage overlap between repertoires was calculated by dividing the number of shared unique clonotypes by the size of the smaller repertoire. RTK rarefaction, the Chao1 estimator, and Recon v2.1 estimates of unobserved clonotypes were used to assess repertoire richness. Generation probabilities for all TCRbeta clonotypes obtained by the gDNA method from a handful of donors were computed using OLGA. TCRdb stores this immuneACCESS table with in-frame sequences only. Part of the clones is absent; in the studies checked, under half of the shortfall reflects unresolved V genes, and no reason is known for the rest. Clonal size and the V and J genes are those of that table, whereas D and trimming came from the DNA. This sample lists over 1.5 million clones; 95% to 99% were detected once. Roughly 0.45% of the sample is held by the ten biggest clonotypes.

For this clone: The specificity of this receptor is unknown. It has no much larger one-base neighbor in the sample; base qualities were not kept.

V sheds 6 bases and J sheds 2 bases, leaving 13 bases between their ends. CDR1 and CDR2 are drawn from the germline V gene: MGHDK, SYGVNS. Taken from cysteine to phenylalanine, the CDR3 has 14 residues. Solely the CDR3 DNA is kept, with 42 bases framed from the first base. Broad study findings and their caveats: Only blood was sampled, and tissue TCR repertoires likely differ from those in blood. Across a few donors, around 5% of naive CD4, over 3% of naive CD8, 2% to 2.5% of memory CD4, and roughly 0.4% of memory CD8 clonotypes were shared. Pairwise subsampling led to the expectation that sequencing depth would affect the degree of clonotype sharing among donors. Clonotypes shared by all four sorted-subset donors showed higher generation probabilities than non-shared clonotypes. Larger estimated clonotype richness was generally found for naive subsets than for memory subsets. Rarefaction of sorted-subset datasets indicated incomplete sequencing despite the large sequencing depth. The small number of donors limited the genetic and exposure-history diversity represented.

The donors were healthy, HIV-negative adults who had no recently reported acute infections or vaccinations. Every donor was a Caucasian adult residing in Nashville, Tennessee, USA. CD4+ T cells were enriched by magnetic negative selection, after which naive cells were positively selected on CD45RA and the negative fraction was taken as the memory subset. Blood was collected by leukapheresis, and PBMCs were isolated by Ficoll-Histopaque density gradient centrifugation and then cryopreserved in liquid nitrogen vapor phase. Analytical flow cytometry was used to check the purity and quantity of every magnetically sorted T cell population. Each sorted fraction had its genomic DNA isolated and then quantified by UV absorbance on a Nanodrop 2000c.

The chain joins TRBV25-1 to TRBJ1-2; TRBD1 is a weak D gene call, 5 bases matching. Sample: naive CD4+ T cells sorted from blood. Sample cell subset or site, as interpreted from the label and publication: CD45RA+ positively selected. This TCR was recovered from a man aged 30 to 39 in good health. The CDR3 region reads CASREAGENYGYTF. The bases read TGTGCCAGCAGGGAGGCGGGGGAGAACTATGGCTACACCTTC.